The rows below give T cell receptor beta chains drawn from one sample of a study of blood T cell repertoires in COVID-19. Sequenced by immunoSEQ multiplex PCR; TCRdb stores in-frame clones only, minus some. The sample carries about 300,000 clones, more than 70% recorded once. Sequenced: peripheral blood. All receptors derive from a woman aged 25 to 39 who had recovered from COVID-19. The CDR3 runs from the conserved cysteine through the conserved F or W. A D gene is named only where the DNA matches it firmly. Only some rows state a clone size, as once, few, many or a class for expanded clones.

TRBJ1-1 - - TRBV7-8 CASSLFQGNTEAFF TGTGCCAGCAGCTTATTCCAGGGGAACACTGAAGCTTTCTTT
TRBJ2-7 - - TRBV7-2 CASTQRSSYEQYF TGTGCCAGCACACAGAGAAGCTCCTACGAGCAGTACTTC
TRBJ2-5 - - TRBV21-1 CASSKEIGQGETQYF TGTGCCAGCAGCAAAGAGATTGGACAGGGCGAGACCCAGTACTTC
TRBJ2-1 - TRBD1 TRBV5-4 CASSSRDRAYNEQFF TGTGCCAGCAGCTCCCGGGACAGGGCCTACAATGAGCAGTTCTTC
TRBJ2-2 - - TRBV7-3 CASSRGDSGRTGELFF TGTGCCAGCAGCCGCGGGGACAGCGGTCGAACCGGGGAGCTGTTTTTT
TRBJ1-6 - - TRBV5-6 CASSPNWGVGTPLHF TGTGCCAGCAGCCCTAATTGGGGAGTTGGGACACCCCTCCACTTT
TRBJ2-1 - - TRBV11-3 CASSRGAVFIGKGNNEQFF TGTGCCAGCAGCCGTGGGGCCGTGTTTATTGGGAAAGGTAACAATGAGCAGTTCTTC
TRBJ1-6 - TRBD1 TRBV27 CASSFRGQAYYNSPLHF TGTGCCAGCAGTTTTCGAGGACAGGCCTACTATAATTCACCCCTCCACTTT
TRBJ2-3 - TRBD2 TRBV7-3 CASSPSWRGGKDTQYF TGTGCCAGCAGCCCAAGCTGGCGGGGGGGCAAAGATACGCAGTATTTT
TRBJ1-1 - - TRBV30 CAWSVPGLNTEAFF TGTGCCTGGAGTGTACCCGGTTTGAACACTGAAGCTTTCTTT
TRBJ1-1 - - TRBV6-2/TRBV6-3 CASSPRQNTEAFF TGTGCCAGCAGTCCAAGACAAAACACTGAAGCTTTCTTT
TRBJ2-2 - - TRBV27 CASSAPGWAGELFF TGTGCCAGCAGTGCCCCAGGGTGGGCCGGGGAGCTGTTTTTT
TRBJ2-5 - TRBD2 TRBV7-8 CASSLRTSGGAVETQYF TGTGCCAGCAGCTTGAGGACTAGCGGGGGGGCCGTGGAGACCCAGTACTTC
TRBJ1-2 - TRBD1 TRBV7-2 CASSLGDRGGYTF TGTGCCAGCAGCTTAGGTGACAGGGGCGGCTACACCTTC
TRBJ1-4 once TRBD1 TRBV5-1 CASSWGTADNEKLFF TGCGCCAGCAGCTGGGGGACAGCCGATAATGAAAAACTGTTTTTT
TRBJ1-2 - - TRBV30 CAWSVWQEVGIRYGYTF TGTGCCTGGAGTGTATGGCAGGAGGTCGGGATTCGGTATGGCTACACCTTC
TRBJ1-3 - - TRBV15 CATSRADSAGDTIYF TGTGCCACCAGCAGAGCCGACTCCGCCGGGGACACCATATATTTT
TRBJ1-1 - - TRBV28 CASSLGGAEAFF TGTGCCAGCAGTTTGGGTGGAGCTGAAGCTTTCTTT
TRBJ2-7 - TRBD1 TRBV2 CASSAGTGDFDEQYF TGTGCCAGCAGTGCCGGGACAGGGGATTTCGACGAGCAGTACTTC
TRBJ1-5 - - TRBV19 CASTQRLNWQPQHF TGTGCCAGCACCCAGAGGCTTAATTGGCAGCCCCAGCATTTT
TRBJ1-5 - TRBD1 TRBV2 CASRETGAEQPQHF TGTGCCAGCAGGGAGACAGGGGCGGAACAGCCCCAGCATTTT
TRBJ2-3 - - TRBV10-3 CAISSGLSTDTQYF TGTGCCATTTCATCGGGACTCAGCACAGATACGCAGTATTTT
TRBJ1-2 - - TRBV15 CATSRGTLRWGYTF TGTGCCACCAGCAGAGGAACGCTGAGGTGGGGCTACACCTTC
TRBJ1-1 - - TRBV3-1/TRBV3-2 CASSSIQGTEAFF TGTGCCAGCAGTTCTATTCAGGGCACTGAAGCTTTCTTT
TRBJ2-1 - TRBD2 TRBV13 CASSRATGLAGESSYNEQFF TGTGCCAGCAGCAGAGCCACGGGACTAGCGGGGGAAAGCTCCTACAATGAGCAGTTCTTC
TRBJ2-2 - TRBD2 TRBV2 CASSEALPGGWTGELFF TGTGCCAGCAGTGAAGCGCTGCCGGGGGGGTGGACCGGGGAGCTGTTTTTT
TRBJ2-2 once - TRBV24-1 CATSDPGHDTGELFF TGTGCCACCAGTGACCCGGGACATGACACCGGGGAGCTGTTTTTT
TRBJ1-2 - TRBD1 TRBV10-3 CTISAGTGGSTYGYTF TGTACCATCAGTGCCGGGACAGGGGGCAGTACCTATGGCTACACCTTC
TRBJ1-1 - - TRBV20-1 CSARRVGAFF TGCAGTGCCCGGAGAGTGGGAGCTTTCTTT
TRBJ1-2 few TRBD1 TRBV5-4 CASSPGQGALNYGYTF TGTGCCAGCAGCCCGGGACAGGGGGCCTTGAATTATGGCTACACCTTC
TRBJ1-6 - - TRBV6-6 CASSADRSYNSPLHF TGTGCCAGCAGCGCTGACAGGAGCTATAATTCACCCCTCCACTTT
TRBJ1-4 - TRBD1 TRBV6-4 CASSDWRQGAALNEKLFF TGTGCCAGCAGTGATTGGAGACAGGGGGCCGCACTAAATGAAAAACTGTTTTTT
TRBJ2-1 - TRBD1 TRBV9 CASSAGQGAVDEQFF TGTGCCAGCAGCGCAGGACAGGGGGCGGTCGATGAGCAGTTCTTC
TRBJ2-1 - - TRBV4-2 CASSQVSSAPYNEQFF TGTGCCAGCAGCCAAGTCTCTAGCGCGCCCTACAATGAGCAGTTCTTC
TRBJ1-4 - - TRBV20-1 CSAGLDEKLFF TGCAGTGCTGGCTTGGATGAAAAACTGTTTTTT
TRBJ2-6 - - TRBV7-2 CASSSDSSGANVLTF TGTGCCAGCAGTTCCGACAGCTCTGGGGCCAACGTCCTGACTTTC
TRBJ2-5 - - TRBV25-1 CASSARVFQETQYF TGTGCCAGCAGTGCCAGGGTGTTCCAAGAGACCCAGTACTTC
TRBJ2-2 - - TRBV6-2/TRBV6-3 CASSTDGTGELFF TGTGCCAGCAGCACAGACGGTACCGGGGAGCTGTTTTTT
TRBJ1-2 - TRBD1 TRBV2 CASRLMTGGRGYGYTF TGTGCCAGCCGACTTATGACAGGGGGCCGGGGCTATGGCTACACCTTC
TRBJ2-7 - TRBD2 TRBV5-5 CASSPRWGGTTYEQYF TGTGCCAGCAGCCCACGCTGGGGGGGTACGACCTACGAGCAGTACTTC
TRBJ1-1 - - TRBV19 CASSIARGGDGGNTEAFF TGTGCCAGTAGTATAGCGAGAGGAGGGGACGGAGGGAACACTGAAGCTTTCTTT
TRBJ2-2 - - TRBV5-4 CASSQIFGGRAGELFF TGTGCCAGCAGTCAAATATTCGGAGGCCGTGCCGGGGAGCTGTTTTTT
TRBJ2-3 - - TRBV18 CASSPVTGGTDTQYF TGTGCCAGCTCACCAGTTACCGGGGGCACAGATACGCAGTATTTT
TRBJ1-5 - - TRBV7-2 CASSVQVNQPQHF TGTGCCAGCAGCGTACAGGTTAATCAGCCCCAGCATTTT
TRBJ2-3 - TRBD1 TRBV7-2 CASSRLRGRDTQYF TGTGCCAGCAGCCGCCTGAGGGGGCGTGATACGCAGTATTTT
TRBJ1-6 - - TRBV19 CASSIFLPGHNSPLHF TGTGCCAGTAGTATTTTCCTGCCAGGGCATAATTCACCCCTCCACTTT
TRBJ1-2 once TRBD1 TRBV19 CASSAVYRGSNGYTF TGTGCCAGTAGCGCCGTCTACAGGGGTTCCAATGGCTACACCTTC
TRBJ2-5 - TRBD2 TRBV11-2 CASSYSRGVETQYF TGTGCCAGCAGCTACTCGCGGGGGGTGGAGACCCAGTACTTC
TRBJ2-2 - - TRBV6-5 CATTRTLNTGELFF TGTGCCACCACCCGGACACTTAACACCGGGGAGCTGTTTTTT
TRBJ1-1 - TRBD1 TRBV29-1 CSVAKLPTGTATEAFF TGCAGCGTCGCCAAACTTCCAACCGGGACAGCCACTGAAGCTTTCTTT